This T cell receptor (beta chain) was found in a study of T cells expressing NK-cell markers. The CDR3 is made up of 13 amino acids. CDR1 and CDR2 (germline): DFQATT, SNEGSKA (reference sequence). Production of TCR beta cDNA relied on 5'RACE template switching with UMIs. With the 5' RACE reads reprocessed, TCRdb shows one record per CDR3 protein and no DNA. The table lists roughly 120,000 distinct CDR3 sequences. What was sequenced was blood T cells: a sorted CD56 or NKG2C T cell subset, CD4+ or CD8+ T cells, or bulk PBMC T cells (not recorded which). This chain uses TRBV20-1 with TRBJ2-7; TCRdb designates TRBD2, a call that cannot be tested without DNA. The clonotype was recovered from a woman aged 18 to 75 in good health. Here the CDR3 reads CSARTSGTYEQYF.